These T cell receptor beta chains were read from a single sample in a study of cytomegalovirus exposure and HLA in healthy donors. Method: immunoSEQ multiplex PCR; TCRdb's copy keeps in-frame clones and lacks some. The sample holds tens of thousands of clones, about 89% seen once. The sample was PBMCs. Receptor source: a young man in good health and CMV-seropositive. The CDR3 runs from the conserved cysteine through the conserved F or W. The D gene is left open where the match is weak. Size tells how often a clone was seen (once, few, many) or the class of an expanded clone, and some rows leave it out.

clone_size: .
v_call: TRBV4-2
d_call: TRBD1
j_call: TRBJ1-1
cdr3_aa: CASSPGQGQNTEAFF
cdr3_nt: TGTGCCAGCAGCCCCGGACAGGGACAGAACACTGAAGCTTTCTTT

clone_size: .
v_call: TRBV19
d_call: TRBD2
j_call: TRBJ2-3
cdr3_aa: CASKERERTDTQYF
cdr3_nt: TGTGCCAGTAAAGAGCGGGAACGCACAGATACGCAGTATTTT

clone_size: .
v_call: TRBV5-1
d_call: TRBD1
j_call: TRBJ2-7
cdr3_aa: CASSLVAGGYEQYF
cdr3_nt: TGCGCCAGCAGCTTGGTGGCAGGGGGATACGAGCAGTACTTC

clone_size: .
v_call: TRBV2
d_call: .
j_call: TRBJ1-3
cdr3_aa: CASRGSAPGNTIYF
cdr3_nt: TGTGCCAGCAGGGGGAGCGCTCCTGGAAACACCATATATTTT

clone_size: .
v_call: TRBV11-2
d_call: TRBD1
j_call: TRBJ2-7
cdr3_aa: CASSSDRGYEQYF
cdr3_nt: TGTGCCAGCAGCTCAGACAGGGGTTACGAGCAGTACTTC

clone_size: .
v_call: TRBV7-6
d_call: .
j_call: TRBJ1-4
cdr3_aa: CASSLAGRGNEKLFF
cdr3_nt: TGTGCCAGCAGCTTAGCGGGGAGGGGCAATGAAAAACTGTTTTTT

clone_size: .
v_call: TRBV5-4
d_call: TRBD1
j_call: TRBJ2-1
cdr3_aa: CASSSTGGGLPPYNEQFF
cdr3_nt: TGTGCCAGCAGCTCCACAGGGGGCGGGCTACCCCCCTACAATGAGCAGTTCTTC

clone_size: once
v_call: TRBV7-2
d_call: .
j_call: TRBJ2-7
cdr3_aa: CASSSTGSEGSGRYEQYF
cdr3_nt: TGTGCCAGCAGCTCGACTGGCAGCGAAGGGTCGGGGAGGTACGAGCAGTACTTC

clone_size: .
v_call: TRBV6-1
d_call: .
j_call: TRBJ2-3
cdr3_aa: CASIEQGRADTQYF
cdr3_nt: TGTGCCAGCATCGAACAGGGAAGGGCAGATACGCAGTATTTT

clone_size: .
v_call: TRBV6-5
d_call: TRBD1
j_call: TRBJ2-7
cdr3_aa: CASSPRQGNEQYF
cdr3_nt: TGTGCCAGCAGCCCCAGACAGGGTAACGAGCAGTACTTC

clone_size: once
v_call: TRBV13
d_call: .
j_call: TRBJ2-7
cdr3_aa: CASSPGGTSYEQYF
cdr3_nt: TGTGCCAGCAGCCCAGGAGGGACCTCCTACGAGCAGTACTTC

clone_size: .
v_call: TRBV28
d_call: .
j_call: TRBJ2-4
cdr3_aa: CASIRESAKNIQYF
cdr3_nt: TGTGCCAGCATCAGGGAATCGGCCAAAAACATTCAGTACTTC

clone_size: .
v_call: TRBV19
d_call: .
j_call: TRBJ1-5
cdr3_aa: CASSMMADQPQHF
cdr3_nt: TGTGCCAGTAGTATGATGGCCGATCAGCCCCAGCATTTT

clone_size: .
v_call: TRBV10-1
d_call: TRBD1
j_call: TRBJ1-1
cdr3_aa: CASSPGGASTEAFF
cdr3_nt: TGCGCCAGCAGCCCAGGGGGCGCAAGCACTGAAGCTTTCTTT

clone_size: .
v_call: TRBV5-1
d_call: TRBD1
j_call: TRBJ1-1
cdr3_aa: CASSLSTGGTEAFF
cdr3_nt: TGCGCCAGCAGCTTGTCGACAGGGGGCACTGAAGCTTTCTTT

clone_size: .
v_call: TRBV28
d_call: TRBD2
j_call: TRBJ2-3
cdr3_aa: CASRTSGPSTDTQYF
cdr3_nt: TGTGCCAGCAGGACTAGCGGGCCTAGCACAGATACGCAGTATTTT

clone_size: .
v_call: TRBV28
d_call: .
j_call: TRBJ2-5
cdr3_aa: CASSLGGVGEYETQYF
cdr3_nt: TGTGCCAGCAGTTTGGGGGGAGTGGGAGAATACGAGACCCAGTACTTC

clone_size: .
v_call: TRBV6-1
d_call: .
j_call: TRBJ1-3
cdr3_aa: CASCRDRRNTIYF
cdr3_nt: TGTGCCAGCTGCCGGGATCGGAGGAACACCATATATTTT

clone_size: once
v_call: TRBV25-1
d_call: TRBD2
j_call: TRBJ2-7
cdr3_aa: CASSEISGGYEQYF
cdr3_nt: TGTGCCAGCAGTGAAATATCCGGGGGGTACGAGCAGTACTTC

clone_size: .
v_call: TRBV5-4
d_call: TRBD2
j_call: TRBJ2-7
cdr3_aa: CASSLRLAASYEQYF
cdr3_nt: TGTGCCAGCAGCTTGCGACTAGCGGCCTCCTACGAGCAGTACTTC

clone_size: .
v_call: TRBV30
d_call: TRBD1
j_call: TRBJ2-7
cdr3_aa: CAWEGGQGTHEQYF
cdr3_nt: TGTGCCTGGGAGGGGGGACAGGGTACCCACGAGCAGTACTTC

clone_size: .
v_call: TRBV28
d_call: TRBD1
j_call: TRBJ1-2
cdr3_aa: CASRTGQDYGYTF
cdr3_nt: TGTGCCAGCCGGACAGGGCAAGACTATGGCTACACCTTC

clone_size: .
v_call: TRBV10-3
d_call: TRBD1
j_call: TRBJ2-5
cdr3_aa: CATAPGQNLLEQYF
cdr3_nt: TGTGCCACCGCTCCGGGACAGAACCTACTAGAGCAGTACTTC

clone_size: .
v_call: TRBV19
d_call: .
j_call: TRBJ1-5
cdr3_aa: CASSYQPQHF
cdr3_nt: TGTGCCAGTAGCTATCAGCCCCAGCATTTT

clone_size: .
v_call: TRBV27
d_call: .
j_call: TRBJ2-6
cdr3_aa: CASRVHRVGLVAGANVLTF
cdr3_nt: TGTGCCAGCAGAGTCCACAGGGTAGGATTAGTGGCTGGGGCCAACGTCCTGACTTTC